These T cell receptor beta chains were read from a single sample in a study of T cell repertoires in cytomegalovirus infection. TCRdb recomputed calls from the reads with MiXCR, one row per CDR3 protein. The table shows some 800,000 distinct CDR3 sequences, with 32% occurring only once. These TCRs' antigens remain unknown. The sequencing used cultured CD8+ T cells from PBMCs, collected from culture after CMV antigen stimulation. Receptor source: a human donor in good health (CMV status not recorded). Some clones in this sample may be carry-over from other donors' samples. Each CDR3 is given with its conserved first and last residue. A D gene is named only where the DNA matches it firmly. A clone size is listed for some rows: how often the clone was seen (once, few, many), or a class if it is expanded.

clone_size	d_call	v_call	j_call	cdr3_nt	cdr3_aa
.	.	TRBV5-5	TRBJ2-3	TGTGCCAGCAGTCCAAGGACACCGGGCACAGATACGCAGTATTTT	CASSPRTPGTDTQYF
.	.	TRBV19	TRBJ2-4	TGTGCCAGTAGATCACTAGCTGGTGTAGAAAACATTCAGTACTTC	CASRSLAGVENIQYF
.	.	TRBV6-5	TRBJ2-7	TGTGCCAGCAGTTACGTGGAGGAGGGCGGACACGAGCAGTACTTC	CASSYVEEGGHEQYF
.	.	TRBV20-1	TRBJ2-3	TGCAGTGTTAGAGATCTGGGGATTAGCACAGATACGCAGTATTTT	CSVRDLGISTDTQYF
many	.	TRBV19	TRBJ2-6	TGTGCCAGTAGTGAGCATCAGGCCAACGTCCTGACTTTC	CASSEHQANVLTF
.	.	TRBV27	TRBJ1-2	TGTGCCAGCAGTTTTGGGGGGGCGGCCTATGGCTACACCTTC	CASSFGGAAYGYTF
few	TRBD2	TRBV2	TRBJ2-5	TGTGCCAGCAGCCTGAGGACTAGCGGACTGAGGGAGACCCAGTACTTC	CASSLRTSGLRETQYF
.	.	TRBV7-6	TRBJ2-7	TGTGCCAGCAGGAAAGACGGGGTTGCCTACGAGCAGTACTTC	CASRKDGVAYEQYF
.	.	TRBV6-2/TRBV6-3	TRBJ1-5	TGTGCCAGCCGGTTACAGGGATATCAGCCCCAGCATTTT	CASRLQGYQPQHF
many	TRBD2	TRBV7-6	TRBJ2-1	TGTGCCAGCAGCTTAGTGCCCAGCTCAGCGGGGGGGTCGCGCTCCTACAATGAGCAGTTCTTC	CASSLVPSSAGGSRSYNEQFF
.	.	TRBV28	TRBJ2-1	TGTGCCAGCAGCATTCGCGGCACGTACAATGAGCAGTTCTTC	CASSIRGTYNEQFF
few	TRBD2	TRBV19	TRBJ2-3	TGTGCCAGTAGTACCCGGACTAGCGGCACAGATACGCAGTATTTT	CASSTRTSGTDTQYF
.	TRBD2	TRBV20-1	TRBJ2-3	TGCAGTGCCCGACTAGCGGGGGCCACTAGCACAGATACGCAGTATTTT	CSARLAGATSTDTQYF
.	.	TRBV6-2/TRBV6-3	TRBJ1-1	TGTGCCAGCAGTTACTCGAGAGGGGGACTGGAAGCTTTCTTT	CASSYSRGGLEAFF
.	.	TRBV2	TRBJ2-5	TGTGCCAGCAGTGTTTGGGACGCTCAAGAGACCCAGTACTTC	CASSVWDAQETQYF
few	.	TRBV28	TRBJ1-1	TGTGCCAGCAGTTTCTTACTGGGGAACACTGAAGCTTTCTTT	CASSFLLGNTEAFF
many	TRBD1	TRBV7-8	TRBJ2-5	TGTGCCAGCAGCGGAGAAAACAGGGGTGGGGAGACCCAGTACTTC	CASSGENRGGETQYF
.	TRBD1	TRBV20-1	TRBJ1-5	TGCAGTGCACCCGGGACAGGGATTAATCAGCCCCAGCATTTT	CSAPGTGINQPQHF
.	.	TRBV11-1	TRBJ1-1	TGTGCCAGCAGCTTGTTCTCAGGGAGTTTGAACACTGAAGCTTTCTTT	CASSLFSGSLNTEAFF
.	TRBD1	TRBV5-6	TRBJ2-7	TGTGCCAGCAGCGACGGGACAGCCGCCCTCGAGCAGTACTTC	CASSDGTAALEQYF
few	TRBD1	TRBV13	TRBJ2-5	TGTGCCAGCAGCCCAGGGGGCCTCGGATCCCAAGAGACCCAGTACTTC	CASSPGGLGSQETQYF
.	.	TRBV19	TRBJ1-1	TGTGCCAGTAGTATAGCTTCAGGACTGAACACTGAAGCTTTCTTT	CASSIASGLNTEAFF
.	.	TRBV27	TRBJ1-2	TGTGCCAGCAGTTTGTTAGCGGGCCGGTTGCTTGGCTACACCTTC	CASSLLAGRLLGYTF
few	.	TRBV19	TRBJ1-2	TGTGCCAGCGACAACTCCAGCAACTATGGCTACACCTTC	CASDNSSNYGYTF
many	TRBD2	TRBV7-6	TRBJ2-1	TGTGCCAGCAGCTCCGTAGCGGGGGCGACCTACAATGAGCAGTTCTTC	CASSSVAGATYNEQFF
.	.	TRBV7-6	TRBJ1-1	TGTGCCAGCAGCTTGGATGCTCGTATGAACACTGAAGCTTTCTTT	CASSLDARMNTEAFF
.	TRBD2	TRBV7-9	TRBJ2-1	TGTGCCAGCAGCTTAACCGGGACTAGCGGGGGAGAGCAGTTCTTC	CASSLTGTSGGEQFF
few	.	TRBV2	TRBJ1-4	TGTGCCAGCAGCTTTGCCGGGCAGACTAATGAAAAACTGTTTTTT	CASSFAGQTNEKLFF
.	.	TRBV19	TRBJ2-7	TGTGCCAGTACCCCAGGACCGGCCTACGAGCAGTACTTC	CASTPGPAYEQYF
.	.	TRBV2	TRBJ2-2	TGTGCCAGCAGTGAGGATGGTCTGGGTTACGCCGGGGAGCTGTTTTTT	CASSEDGLGYAGELFF
.	TRBD1	TRBV2	TRBJ2-7	TGTGCCAGCTTCAGGGGGTCGCACGAGCAGTACTTC	CASFRGSHEQYF
many	.	TRBV7-6	TRBJ1-1	TGTGCCAGCAGCTTAGATGTAACCACTGAAGCTTTCTTT	CASSLDVTTEAFF
many	.	TRBV7-6	TRBJ1-2	TGTGCCAGCAGCTTAGATCTGGCAACGGGCTACACCTTC	CASSLDLATGYTF
.	TRBD1	TRBV19	TRBJ1-6	TGTGCCAGTAGTCCCGGACAGGGGGTCCCCCTCCACTTT	CASSPGQGVPLHF
few	.	TRBV6-5	TRBJ1-2	TGTGCCAGCAGAGGGACGGAAGCTAACTATGGCTACACCTTC	CASRGTEANYGYTF
.	.	TRBV10-3	TRBJ1-6	TGTGCCATCAGTGACCAGTATAATTCACCCCTCCACTTT	CAISDQYNSPLHF
many	TRBD1	TRBV7-8	TRBJ1-1	TGTGCCAGCAGCTTAAGTGGACAGGGGGTCCCTGAAGCTTTCTTT	CASSLSGQGVPEAFF
.	TRBD2	TRBV28	TRBJ2-1	TGTGCCAGCAGTTCCAAGACTAGCGGGGGGATCGATGAGCAGTTCTTC	CASSSKTSGGIDEQFF
.	.	TRBV5-6	TRBJ1-2	TGTGCCAGCAGCTTGCGGGTAATAAGTACAGGGTCCCCCCGGCACTATGGCTACACCTTC	CASSLRVISTGSPRHYGYTF
.	.	TRBV20-1	TRBJ2-5	TGCAGTGCTAGAGCCTTAACGACCCGGTTGGTGTCAGAGACCCAGTACTTC	CSARALTTRLVSETQYF
few	.	TRBV10-2	TRBJ2-1	TGCGCCAGCAGATCGGGGGCCTCCTACAATGAGCAGTTCTTC	CASRSGASYNEQFF
.	.	TRBV9	TRBJ1-3	TGTGCCAGCAGCGTACCTAAAACAGGGATCGGTGGAAACACCATATATTTT	CASSVPKTGIGGNTIYF
.	.	TRBV28	TRBJ1-2	TGTGCCAGCAGTCCCCTCCTCGACCGATATCTCTATGGCTACACCTTC	CASSPLLDRYLYGYTF
.	TRBD1	TRBV6-6	TRBJ1-1	TGTGCCAGCAACAGGGGGCCAACTGAAGCTTTCTTT	CASNRGPTEAFF
many	.	TRBV9	TRBJ1-1	TGTGCCAGCAGCGAATCCTCACAGGAGCCCGGGGAAGCTTTCTTT	CASSESSQEPGEAFF
.	.	TRBV13	TRBJ1-1	TGTGCCAGCAGCTCGGGTCCTGCGAACACCGCAGCCGCTTTCTTT	CASSSGPANTAAAFF
.	TRBD1	TRBV7-9	TRBJ2-5	TGTGCCAGCAGCCCCCCCGTCAGGGGGCGCGGGGAGACCCAGTACTTC	CASSPPVRGRGETQYF
few	.	TRBV7-8	TRBJ1-2	TGTGCCAGCAGCTTAGAAGAGGGAGGGAGCTATGGCTACACCTTC	CASSLEEGGSYGYTF
.	.	TRBV4-1	TRBJ1-1	TGCGCCAGCAGCCAAGTCGGGACATACACTGAAGCTTTCTTT	CASSQVGTYTEAFF
.	TRBD1	TRBV4-1	TRBJ2-2	TGCGCCAGCAGCGAGGACAGGGCATTCACCGGGGAGCTGTTTTTT	CASSEDRAFTGELFF